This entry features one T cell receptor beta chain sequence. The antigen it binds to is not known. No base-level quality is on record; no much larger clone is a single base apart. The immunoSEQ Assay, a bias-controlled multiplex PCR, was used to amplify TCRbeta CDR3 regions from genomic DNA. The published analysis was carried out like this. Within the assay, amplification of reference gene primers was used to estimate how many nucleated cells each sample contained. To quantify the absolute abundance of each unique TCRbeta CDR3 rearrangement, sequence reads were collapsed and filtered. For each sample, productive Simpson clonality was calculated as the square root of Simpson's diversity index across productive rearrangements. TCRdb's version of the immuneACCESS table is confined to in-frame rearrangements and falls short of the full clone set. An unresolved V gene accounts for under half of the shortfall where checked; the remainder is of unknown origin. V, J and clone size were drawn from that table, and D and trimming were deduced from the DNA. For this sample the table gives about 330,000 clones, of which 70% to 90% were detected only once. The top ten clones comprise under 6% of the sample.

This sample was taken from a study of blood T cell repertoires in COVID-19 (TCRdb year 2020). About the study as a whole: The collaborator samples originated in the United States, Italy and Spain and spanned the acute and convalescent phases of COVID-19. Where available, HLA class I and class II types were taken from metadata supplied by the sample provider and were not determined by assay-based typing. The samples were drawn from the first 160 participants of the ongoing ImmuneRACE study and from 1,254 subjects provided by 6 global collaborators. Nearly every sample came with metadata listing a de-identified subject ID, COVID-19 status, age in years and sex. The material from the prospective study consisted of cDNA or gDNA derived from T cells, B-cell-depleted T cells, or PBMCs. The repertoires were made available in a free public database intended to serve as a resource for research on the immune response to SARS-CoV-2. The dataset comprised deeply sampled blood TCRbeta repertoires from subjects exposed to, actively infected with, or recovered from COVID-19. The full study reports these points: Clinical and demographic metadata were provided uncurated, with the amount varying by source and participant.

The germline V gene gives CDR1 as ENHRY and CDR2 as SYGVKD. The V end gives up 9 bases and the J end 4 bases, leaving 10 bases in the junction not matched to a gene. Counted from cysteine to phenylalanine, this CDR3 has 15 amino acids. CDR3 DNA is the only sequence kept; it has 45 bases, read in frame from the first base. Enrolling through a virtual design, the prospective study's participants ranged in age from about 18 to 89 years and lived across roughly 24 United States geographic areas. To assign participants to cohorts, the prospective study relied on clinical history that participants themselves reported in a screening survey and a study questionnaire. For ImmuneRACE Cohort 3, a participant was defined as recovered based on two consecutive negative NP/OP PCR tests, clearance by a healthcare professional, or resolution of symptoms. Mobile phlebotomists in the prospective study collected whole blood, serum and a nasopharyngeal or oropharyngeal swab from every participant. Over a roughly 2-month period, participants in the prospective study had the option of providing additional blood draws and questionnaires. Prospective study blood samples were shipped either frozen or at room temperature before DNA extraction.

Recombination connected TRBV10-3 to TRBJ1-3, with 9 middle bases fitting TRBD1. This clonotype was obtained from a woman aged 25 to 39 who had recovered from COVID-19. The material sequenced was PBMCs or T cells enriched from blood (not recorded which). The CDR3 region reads CAIRPGTGYGNTIYF. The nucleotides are TGTGCCATACGTCCCGGGACAGGGTACGGAAACACCATATATTTT.